A selection of T cell receptor beta chains follows, all from one sample in a study of T cell repertoires in cytomegalovirus infection. TCRdb processed the reads anew with MiXCR; each CDR3 protein has one entry. Of 450,000 to 600,000 distinct CDR3 sequences detected, approximately 10% appear once; the ten largest clones hold roughly 10%. Sequencing input: PBMCs. Receptors originate from a human donor in good health (CMV status not recorded). Some clones in this sample may be carry-over from other donors' samples. CDR3s include the opening cysteine and the closing phenylalanine or tryptophan. The D gene is left open where the match is weak. Expanded clones are given a class, and other clones once, few, many or no size at all.

>TRBJ1-2|many|TRBD1|TRBV7-9
TGTGCCAGCAGCCGGGGACAGTTCTATGGCTACACCTTC
CASSRGQFYGYTF
>TRBJ1-6|many|-|TRBV7-8
TGTGCCAGCAGCCTCGACGGGGCAGGGTTGAATTCACCCCTCCACTTT
CASSLDGAGLNSPLHF
>TRBJ2-1|many|TRBD2|TRBV5-1
TGCGCCAGCAGTTCCGGGACTAGCGGGAGTATAAGGTTCTTC
CASSSGTSGSIRFF
>TRBJ2-3|few|TRBD2|TRBV7-9
TGTGCCTGCGGGAAGCGGGAAGGGGATACGCAGTATTTT
CACGKREGDTQYF
>TRBJ2-1|-|TRBD2|TRBV6-6
TGTGCCAGCAGTTACTTCGGGACTAGCGGTTACAATGAGCAGTTCTTC
CASSYFGTSGYNEQFF
>TRBJ2-2|many|TRBD2|TRBV7-9
TGTGCCAGCAGATCTGCCTGGCGGGAGGACGTATCCGGGGAGCTGTTTTTT
CASRSAWREDVSGELFF
>TRBJ1-5|-|-|TRBV6-5
TGTGCCAGCGGAGGCCTCTATAGCAATCAGCCCCAGCATTTT
CASGGLYSNQPQHF
>TRBJ1-2|many|-|TRBV7-9
TGTGCCAGCAGCCCACCTGCGGGTGGCTACACCTTC
CASSPPAGGYTF
>TRBJ1-1|many|-|TRBV7-6
TGTGCCAGCAGCCCGGCCACTGAAGCTTTCTTT
CASSPATEAFF
>TRBJ1-1|-|-|TRBV27
TGTGCCAGCAGGGGGGATGGGGGCACTGAAGCTTTCTTT
CASRGDGGTEAFF
>TRBJ2-7|few|-|TRBV3-1
TGTGCCAGCAGCCTTTCACGGGAAACCCCCTACGAGCAGTACTTC
CASSLSRETPYEQYF
>TRBJ2-3|many|-|TRBV11-2
TGTGCCAGCAGTGGCGCGGTGTCTGGTACAGATACGCAGTATTTT
CASSGAVSGTDTQYF
>TRBJ2-1|many|-|TRBV20-1
TGCAGTGCTAGCGGGAGTCGAGGGTTAGGGGAGCAGTTCTTC
CSASGSRGLGEQFF
>TRBJ2-7|many|-|TRBV7-2
TGTGCCAGCAGCTTAGAAACGGCTGCTGCCTACGAGCAGTACTTC
CASSLETAAAYEQYF
>TRBJ1-1|many|TRBD1|TRBV19
TGTGCCAGTACCCTCCGGGGCCGAAACAGGGGGCCGAACACTGAAGCTTTCTTT
CASTLRGRNRGPNTEAFF